Listed here is a single T cell receptor beta chain. This sample is part of a study of T cell changes during pregnancy in multiple sclerosis. V was cut by 5 bases and J by 9 bases, with 15 bases left in between. Germline V gene sequence: CDR1 SGHRS, CDR2 YFSETQ. The CDR3 is 14 amino acids. TCRdb keeps only in-frame clones here, not all; method: immunoSEQ multiplex PCR. The top ten hold 0.58% of the sample, which has 55,000 to 80,000 clones, roughly 94% seen once. This TCR derives from a female donor with multiple sclerosis, enrolled in a pregnancy study. The starting material was peripheral blood, obtained in the third trimester of pregnancy. The J gene is TRBJ1-6, the V gene TRBV5-1; TRBD1 is a possible D gene (6 bases). CDR3 residues: CASRTSTGFSPLHF. DNA of the CDR3: TGCGCCAGCAGAACCTCAACAGGGTTTTCACCCCTCCACTTT.